The present T cell receptor (beta chain) was sequenced within a study of OX40 agonist ivuxolimab in advanced cancers. Study context: Enrolled patients in dose escalation had cancers that were hepatocellular carcinoma, melanoma, renal cell or head and neck cancer. Averaging roughly 60 years in age, with a range of about 23 to 79, the cohort was approximately 83% male.

There are 12 residues in the CDR3. The V gene lost 4 bases and the J gene lost 6 bases, with 9 bases spanning the gap. Germline assignment: CDR1 SGHAT and CDR2 FQNNGV. The method was immunoSEQ multiplex PCR; TCRdb's version includes in-frame clones alone and lacks a portion of them. The table lists more than 45,000 clones, less than 90% of them singletons, with 2.5% to 4% in the top ten. Blood draws occurred at baseline, cycle 4 day 1, and cycle 7 day 1. The rearrangement uses TRBV11-2 and TRBJ1-2; unclear D gene. The sequencing here drew on CD4+ or CD8+ T cells sorted from blood, taken in a trial of the OX40 agonist ivuxolimab. The sequence came from an adult with an advanced solid tumor such as melanoma, head and neck, liver or kidney cancer. CDR3 nucleotide sequence: TGTGCCAGCAGCTCCGAAGCGGATGGCTACACCTTC. It codes for CASSSEADGYTF. Using reference TRBV11-2 and TRBJ1-2 for the parts outside the CDR3, the full variable domain is EAGVAQSPRYKIIEKRQSVAFWCNPISGHATLYWYQQILGQGPKLLIQFQNNGVVDDSQLPKDRFSAERLKGVDSTLKIQPAKLEDSAVYLCASSSEADGYTFGSGTRLTVV.